Described below is a single T cell receptor beta chain sequence and its context. Its antigen is as yet unknown. This specimen comes from a study of cytomegalovirus exposure and HLA in healthy donors. Study outcomes and limitations: Several of the most significant clusters were apparently associated with common viral pathogens in a later analysis. Researchers reported from a later analysis that most CMV-associated TCR beta chains appeared HLA-restricted. Most TCR sequences proved rare, with some public TCRs found in many donors.

PCR employed 60 Vbeta and 13 Jbeta primers. Produced via immunoSEQ multiplex PCR; TCRdb's table is partial and in-frame only. The sample includes around 39,000 clones. The CDR3 extends over 14 amino acids. The junction had 3 bases not matched to a gene; V was cut back by 3 bases and J by 3 bases. Germline CDR1 and CDR2: LNHDA and SQIVND (reference sequence). Material: PBMCs. The gene calls are TRBV19 and TRBJ1-2; TRBD1 matches at 8 bases. The origin of this receptor is a male donor in good health and CMV-seronegative. Written as DNA, the CDR3 is TGTGCCAGTAGTATCTCACAGGGGGACTATGGCTACACCTTC. Protein sequence: CASSISQGDYGYTF. The variable domain in full, with the rest retrieved from reference TRBV19 and TRBJ1-2, is DGGITQSPKYLFRKEGQNVTLSCEQNLNHDAMYWYRQDPGQGLRLIYYSQIVNDFQKGDIAEGYSVSREKKESFPLTVTSAQKNPTAFYLCASSISQGDYGYTFGSGTRLTVV.